The 18 T cell receptor beta chains below all came from one sample that was sequenced in a study of shared T cell receptors in the human thymus. Only in-frame clones appear in the TCRdb table, and some are missing; sequencing was by immunoSEQ multiplex PCR. The sample records hundreds of thousands of clones, 88% being singletons. These records were also assigned to another study, of human thymus T cells.

Sequencing input: thymocytes. These receptor sequences come from a boy younger than two with a congenital heart defect.

The CDR3: CASSFGGRETQYF. CDR3 DNA sequence: TGTGCCAGCAGTTTCGGGGGGCGGGAGACCCAGTACTTC. The chain uses TRBV28 and TRBJ2-5; possible D gene TRBD2, 7 bases. CDR1 MDHEN and CDR2 SYDVKM come from the germline V gene. CDR3 length: 13 residues. The V end was cut by 3 bases, the J end by 5 bases, with 10 bases between.

Only one count was recorded for this clone. V usage is TRBV5-6 and J usage is TRBJ2-2, with D tentatively TRBD1 (8 bases). Germline V gene sequence: CDR1 SGHDT, CDR2 YYEEEE. Trimming removed 7 bases from V and 6 bases from J, with 19 bases in between. The CDR3 covers 15 residues. The CDR3 DNA is TGTGCCAGCCACACAGGGGGGGGGTTTGCCGGGGAGCTGTTTTTT. Its protein product is CASHTGGGFAGELFF.

The chain has TRBV7-8 and TRBJ2-1, with 11 bases fitting TRBD2. This CDR3 is 18 amino acids long. Unmatched junction bases numbered 14, after V lost 8 bases and J lost 2 bases. From germline, CDR1 is SGHVS and CDR2 FQNEAQ. The CDR3 bases are TGTGCCAGCGCATCTAGCGGGAGGCCGGAGCTTACCTACAATGAGCAGTTCTTC. Its protein is CASASSGRPELTYNEQFF.

The chain is built from TRBV19 and TRBJ2-1; 9 positions match TRBD1. The CDR3 length is 17 residues. The V segment lost 7 bases and the J segment 3 bases; nucleotides outside the gene matches: 13. The V gene's germline CDR1 is LNHDA and CDR2 SQIVND (reference sequence). The CDR3 reads CASTEPGTGIGYNEQFF. DNA for the CDR3: TGTGCCAGTACCGAGCCCGGGACAGGGATCGGCTACAATGAGCAGTTCTTC. Based on the CDR3 plus reference TRBV19 and TRBJ2-1, the full variable domain is DGGITQSPKYLFRKEGQNVTLSCEQNLNHDAMYWYRQDPGQGLRLIYYSQIVNDFQKGDIAEGYSVSREKKESFPLTVTSAQKNPTAFYLCASTEPGTGIGYNEQFFGPGTRLTVL.

V usage is TRBV30 and J usage is TRBJ1-5, with TRBD1 as a possible D gene (5 bases). The CDR3 covers 17 residues. The V end was cut by 3 bases, the J end by 1 base, with 19 bases between. CDR1 is GTSNPN, CDR2 SVGIG, per germline (reference sequence). Here the CDR3 DNA reads TGTGCCTGGAGCGCCCCCGGGGCCCGGGGGAGCAATCAGCCCCAGCATTTT. It is translated as CAWSAPGARGSNQPQHF.

CDR3 nucleotide sequence: TGTGCCAGCAGCTTGACAGGGCGAGGTACTGAAGCTTTCTTT. It encodes CASSLTGRGTEAFF. This chain uses TRBV5-6 with TRBJ1-1; TRBD1 is a possible D gene (6 bases). This CDR3 is 14 amino acids long. Germline CDR1 reads SGHDT; CDR2 reads YYEEEE. Trimming stripped 1 base from V and 5 bases from J, with 12 bases between.

The rearrangement joins TRBV5-1 to TRBJ2-5; D unclear. V lost 1 base and J lost 4, with 5 bases in between. This CDR3 has 12 amino acids. CDR1 SGHRS and CDR2 YFSETQ come from the germline V gene. The CDR3 region is CASSLLSETQYF. CDR3 DNA sequence: TGCGCCAGCAGCTTGCTCTCAGAGACCCAGTACTTC.

The rearrangement uses TRBV29-1 and TRBJ2-5; 8 bases fit TRBD1. Germline V gives CDR1 SQVTM, CDR2 ANQGSEA. The trim removed 3 bases at V and 9 bases at J, leaving 21 bases unmatched. The CDR3 contains 17 residues. CDR3 DNA: TGCAGCGTTGATCCGATCGGACAGGGAGGAGTAGAGAGGGCCCAGTACTTC. It encodes CSVDPIGQGGVERAQYF.

This chain joins TRBV7-6 and TRBJ2-1; tentative D call: TRBD2 (6 bases). This CDR3 contains 15 residues. The V gene lost 5 bases and the J gene lost 10 bases, with 21 bases spanning the gap. Germline CDR1 and CDR2: SGHVS and FNYEAQ. The CDR3 reads CASSRRDFGMGEQFF. CDR3 DNA sequence: TGTGCCAGCAGCCGCCGGGACTTCGGGATGGGGGAGCAGTTCTTC.

This CDR3 is CASRPGTGDYNEQFF. The DNA for the CDR3 is TGTGCCAGCAGGCCCGGGACAGGGGACTACAATGAGCAGTTCTTC. The genes are TRBV25-1 and TRBJ2-1; TRBD1 aligns across 10 bases. The V gene end was trimmed by 6 bases and the J gene end by 3 bases; junction bases not matched to a gene: 5. The germline V gene has CDR1 MGHDK and CDR2 SYGVNS. The length of the CDR3 is 15 residues.

This CDR3 is CASSLVAGTHNEQFF. CDR3 coding DNA: TGCGCCAGCAGCCTTGTAGCGGGTACCCACAATGAGCAGTTCTTC. J is TRBJ2-1 and V is TRBV4-3, with 7 bases that match TRBD2. The germline V gene has CDR1 LGHNA and CDR2 YSLEER. This CDR3 is 15 amino acids long. V lost 4 bases and J lost 5; bases outside the gene matches: 8.

The chain couples TRBV15 to TRBJ2-6, with 7 bases lining up with TRBD1. The V gene end was trimmed by 1 base and the J gene end by 0 bases; junction bases not matched to a gene: 6. Germline CDR1 reads LNHNV; CDR2 reads YYDKDF (reference sequence). The CDR3 is made up of 18 amino acids. This CDR3 is CATSRAQGVYSGANVLTF. CDR3 nucleotide sequence: TGTGCCACCAGCAGAGCCCAGGGGGTTTACTCTGGGGCCAACGTCCTGACTTTC.

The CDR3 region is CASSDSYQPQHF. The CDR3 DNA is TGTGCCAGCAGTGACAGTTATCAGCCCCAGCATTTT. This chain connects TRBV6-1 to TRBJ1-5, with unresolved D. Trimming removed 3 bases at V and 5 bases at J, with 5 bases between. Per the germline V gene, CDR1 is MNHNS and CDR2 is SASEGT. CDR3 length: 12 amino acids.

V usage is TRBV10-1 and J usage is TRBJ2-7, with D possibly matching TRBD2 (5 bases). Deletions cut 4 bases from V and 2 bases from J, with 9 bases between. CDR1 and CDR2 (germline): WNHNN, SYGVQD (reference sequence). The CDR3 is made up of 13 amino acids. This CDR3 is CASSGTGTYEQYF. CDR3 nucleotide sequence: TGCGCCAGCAGTGGGACGGGAACCTACGAGCAGTACTTC.

The chain recombines TRBV10-3 with TRBJ2-7; 8 positions agree with TRBD2. The trim removed 3 bases at V and 2 bases at J, leaving 12 bases unmatched. CDR1 ENHRY and CDR2 SYGVKD come from the germline V gene. The CDR3 contains 17 residues. Here the CDR3 reads CAISDCLAGHVPYEQYF. The CDR3, as DNA: TGTGCCATCAGTGATTGTCTAGCGGGCCACGTACCCTACGAGCAGTACTTC.

The chain joins TRBV19 to TRBJ2-7; D gene uncertain. Trimming cost V 3 bases and J 2 bases, with 8 bases left between them. The V gene's germline CDR1 is LNHDA and CDR2 SQIVND (reference sequence). The CDR3 contains 13 residues. This chain's CDR3 is CASSIPSAYEQYF. In DNA form, the CDR3 reads TGTGCCAGTAGTATCCCCAGTGCCTACGAGCAGTACTTC.

CDR3 amino acids: CASSQRDRVGRNTIYF. As DNA, the CDR3 is TGTGCCAGCAGCCAAAGGGACAGGGTGGGAAGAAACACCATATATTTT. This chain uses TRBV14 with TRBJ1-3; 9 nucleotides align to TRBD1. The CDR3 has 16 amino acids. From germline, CDR1 is SGHDN and CDR2 FVKESK. V was pared by 2 bases and J by 5 bases, with 7 bases of the junction left unmatched.

This chain joins TRBV10-3 and TRBJ2-2; TRBD1 aligns across 8 bases. This CDR3 is 13 amino acids long. V lost 6 bases to trimming and J lost 7 bases; unmatched junction nucleotides: 4. The V gene's germline CDR1 is ENHRY and CDR2 SYGVKD. The CDR3 region has the DNA TGTGCCATCAGGACAGGGGCGGGCGGGGAGCTGTTTTTT. Residues: CAIRTGAGGELFF.